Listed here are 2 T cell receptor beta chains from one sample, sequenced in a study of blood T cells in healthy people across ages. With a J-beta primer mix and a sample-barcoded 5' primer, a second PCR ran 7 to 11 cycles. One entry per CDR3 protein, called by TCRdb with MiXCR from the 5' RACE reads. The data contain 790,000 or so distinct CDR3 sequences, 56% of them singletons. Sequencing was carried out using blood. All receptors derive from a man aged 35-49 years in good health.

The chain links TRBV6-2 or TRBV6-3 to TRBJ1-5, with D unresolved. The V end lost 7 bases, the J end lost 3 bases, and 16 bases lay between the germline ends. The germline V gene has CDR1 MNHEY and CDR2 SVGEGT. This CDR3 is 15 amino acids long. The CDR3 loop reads CASTDQLGPNQPQHF. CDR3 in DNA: TGTGCCAGCACCGACCAATTAGGACCCAATCAGCCCCAGCATTTT.

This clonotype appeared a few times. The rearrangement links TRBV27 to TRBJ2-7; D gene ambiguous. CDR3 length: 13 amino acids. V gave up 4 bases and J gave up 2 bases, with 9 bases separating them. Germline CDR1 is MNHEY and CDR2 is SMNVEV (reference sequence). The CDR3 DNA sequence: TGTGCCAGCAGTTCCCAGCAAACCTACGAGCAGTACTTC. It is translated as CASSSQQTYEQYF.